This T cell receptor (beta chain) was observed in a study of blood T cell repertoires in COVID-19. Study overall: From the United States, Italy and Spain came samples of acute and convalescent COVID-19. Sources were T cells, B-cell-depleted T cells, or PBMCs; the material itself was cDNA or gDNA.

Original data processing: Estimation of nucleated cell counts was performed using reference gene primer amplification. Assay: immunoSEQ multiplex PCR; the TCRdb copy retains only in-frame clones and omits some. The V and J calls and clone size are taken from that table; D and trimming were inferred from the DNA. The table lists approximately 160,000 clones, roughly 72% of them singletons. Material: peripheral blood. This receptor was taken from a woman older than 75 with acute or convalescent COVID-19.

CDR3 nucleotides: TGTGCCAGCAGCCAAGGGACAGGGGGGAATGAAAAACTGTTTTTT. It yields the protein CASSQGTGGNEKLFF. The chain carries TRBV3-1 (or the pseudogene TRBV3-2) and TRBJ1-4, with TRBD1 matching 10 bases. The V gene's germline CDR1 is LGHDT and CDR2 YNNKEL (reference sequence). V was pared by 1 base and J by 5 bases, with 1 base of the junction left unmatched. The CDR3 totals 15 residues.